The present T cell receptor (beta chain) was sequenced within a study of T cell responses to AZD1222 COVID-19 vaccine. Findings and caveats of the study: The study found vaccine-associated CD4 TCRs spanning spike, dominant at 160-218 and 743-854. Just five to seven AZD1222 recipients tested seropositive at baseline.

Comments on this clone: Its antigen is not known.

Method: immunoSEQ multiplex PCR; TCRdb's copy keeps in-frame clones and lacks some. The sample contains roughly 70,000 clones, less than 85% of which appear only once. The sequence derives from an adult in good health. The sample in question was peripheral blood, obtained on day 0 of MenACWY control vaccination.

DNA of the CDR3: TGCAGTGCTAGTGATGTTGTGGGACTAGGGAATGAGCAGTTCTTC. Translated, it gives CSASDVVGLGNEQFF. The chain uses TRBV20-1 and TRBJ2-1; TRBD2 aligns across 8 bases. In germline, CDR1 is DFQATT, CDR2 SNEGSKA (reference sequence). Trimming removed 3 bases from V and 7 bases from J; junction bases left unmatched: 11. The CDR3 spans 15 residues.